This T cell receptor (beta chain) was profiled in a study of CD8+CD57+ T cells in acquired aplastic anemia. Genomic DNA constituted the template upon which TCR beta VDJ and CDR3 profiling was performed. TCRdb redid the calling of the reads with MiXCR, one entry per CDR3 protein. The data hold about 260,000 distinct CDR3 sequences, with approximately 86% observed a single time. V was pared by 3 bases and J by 14 bases, with 20 bases between. CDR1 and CDR2 (germline): SGHVS, FNYEAQ. The CDR3 sequence is 15 residues long. The sequenced patients had an expansion of CD8+CD57+ cells seen by flow cytometry. Acquired aplastic anemia of severe grade affected all patients.

The J gene is TRBJ1-6, the V gene TRBV7-6; possibly TRBD1 for D (5 bases). The source material was sorted CD4+, CD8+, or CD8+CD57+ T cells (not recorded which) from PBMCs. The sequence derives from a human donor with aplastic anemia. The CDR3 region has the DNA TGTGCCAGCAGCTTGGGCGGGGGGACGAGATCGACCCTCCACTTT. Translated: CASSLGGGTRSTLHF.